This TCR beta chain derives from a study of T cells in localized non-small cell lung cancer. Whole-study results and caveats: Uninvolved adjacent lung showed the highest T cell clonality, exceeding tumor.

Germline V CDR1 and CDR2: SGHTA, FQGTGA. This CDR3 contains 15 residues. Trimming removed 4 bases from V and 7 bases from J, with 19 bases in between. The repertoire was sequenced with immunoSEQ multiplex PCR; TCRdb's copy has only in-frame clones and lacks some. The sample holds about 12,000 clones, approximately 87% seen once. A note on this clone: Its antigen is still unknown.

The rearrangement uses TRBV7-3 and TRBJ2-5; a possible D gene is TRBD2 (5 bases). The material sequenced was peripheral blood, taken before any cancer treatment. This receptor was obtained from a male donor at least 60 years old with stage I lung adenocarcinoma. The CDR3 region has the DNA TGTGCCAGCAGCTCCGACCCCACTAGTTCCGGGACCCAGTACTTC. The encoded protein is CASSSDPTSSGTQYF.